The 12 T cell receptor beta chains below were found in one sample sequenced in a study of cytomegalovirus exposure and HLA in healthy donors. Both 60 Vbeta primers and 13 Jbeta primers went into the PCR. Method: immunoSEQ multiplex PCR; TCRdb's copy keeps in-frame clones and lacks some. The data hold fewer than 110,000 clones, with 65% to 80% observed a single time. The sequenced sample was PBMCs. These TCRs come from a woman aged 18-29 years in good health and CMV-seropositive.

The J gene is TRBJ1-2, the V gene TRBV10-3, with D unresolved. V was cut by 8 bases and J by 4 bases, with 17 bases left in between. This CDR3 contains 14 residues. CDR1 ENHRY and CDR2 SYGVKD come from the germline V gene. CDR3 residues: CAIAARGTSYGYTF. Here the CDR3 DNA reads TGTGCCATCGCCGCCCGGGGAACTAGCTATGGCTACACCTTC.

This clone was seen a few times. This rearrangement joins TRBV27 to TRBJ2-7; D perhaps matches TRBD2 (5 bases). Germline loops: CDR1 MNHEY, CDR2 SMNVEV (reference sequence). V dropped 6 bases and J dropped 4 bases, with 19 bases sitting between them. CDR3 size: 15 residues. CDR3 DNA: TGTGCCAGCAGAAGTATCGGTGCGGGCCTGTACGAGCAGTACTTC. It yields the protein CASRSIGAGLYEQYF.

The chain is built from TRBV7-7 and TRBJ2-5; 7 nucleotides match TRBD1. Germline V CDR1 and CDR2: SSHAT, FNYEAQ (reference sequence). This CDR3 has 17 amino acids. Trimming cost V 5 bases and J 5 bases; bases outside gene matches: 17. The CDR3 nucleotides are TGTGCCAGCAGCCCGAAGAAGGGGGCGTTGGGTTTTGAGACCCAGTACTTC. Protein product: CASSPKKGALGFETQYF.

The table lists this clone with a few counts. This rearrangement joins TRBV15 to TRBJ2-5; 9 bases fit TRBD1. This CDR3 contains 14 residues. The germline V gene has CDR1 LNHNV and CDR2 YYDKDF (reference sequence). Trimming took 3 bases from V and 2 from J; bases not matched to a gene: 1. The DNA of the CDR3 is TGTGCCACCAGCAGTGGGACAGGGCAAGAGACCCAGTACTTC. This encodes CATSSGTGQETQYF.

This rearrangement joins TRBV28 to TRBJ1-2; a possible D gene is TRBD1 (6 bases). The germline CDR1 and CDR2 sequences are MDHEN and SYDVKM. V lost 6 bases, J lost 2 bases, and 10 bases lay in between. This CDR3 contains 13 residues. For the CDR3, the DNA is TGTGCCAGCAGCTACGGACAGAACTATGGCTACACCTTC. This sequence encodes CASSYGQNYGYTF.

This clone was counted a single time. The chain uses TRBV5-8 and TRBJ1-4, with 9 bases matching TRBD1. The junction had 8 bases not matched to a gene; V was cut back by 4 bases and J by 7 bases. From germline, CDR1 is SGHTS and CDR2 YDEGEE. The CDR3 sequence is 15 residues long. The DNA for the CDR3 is TGTGCCAGCAGCCCCCCGGGACAGGGTTTTGAAAAACTGTTTTTT. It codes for CASSPPGQGFEKLFF.

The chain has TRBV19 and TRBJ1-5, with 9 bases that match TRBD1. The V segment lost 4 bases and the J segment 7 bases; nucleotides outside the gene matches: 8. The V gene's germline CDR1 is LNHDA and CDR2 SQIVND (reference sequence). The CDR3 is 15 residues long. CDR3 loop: CASSTPGQGPQPQHF. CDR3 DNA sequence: TGTGCCAGTAGTACCCCTGGACAGGGGCCACAGCCCCAGCATTTT.

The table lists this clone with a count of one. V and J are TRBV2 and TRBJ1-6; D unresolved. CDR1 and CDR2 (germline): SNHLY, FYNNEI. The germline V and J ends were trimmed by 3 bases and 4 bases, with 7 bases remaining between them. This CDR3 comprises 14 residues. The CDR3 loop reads CASSETRYNSPLHF. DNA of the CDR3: TGTGCCAGCAGTGAGACACGATATAATTCACCCCTCCACTTT. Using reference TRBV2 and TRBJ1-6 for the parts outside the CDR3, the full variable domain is EPEVTQTPSHQVTQMGQEVILRCVPISNHLYFYWYRQILGQKVEFLVSFYNNEISEKSEIFDDQFSVERPDGSNFTLKIRSTKLEDSAMYFCASSETRYNSPLHFGNGTRLTVT.

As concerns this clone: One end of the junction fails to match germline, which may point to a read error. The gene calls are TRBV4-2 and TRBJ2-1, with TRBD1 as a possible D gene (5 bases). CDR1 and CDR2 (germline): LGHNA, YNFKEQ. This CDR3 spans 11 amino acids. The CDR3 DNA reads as TGTGCCAGCAGCCATGGGGCTTCGGCCCTCTTC. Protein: CASSHGASALF.

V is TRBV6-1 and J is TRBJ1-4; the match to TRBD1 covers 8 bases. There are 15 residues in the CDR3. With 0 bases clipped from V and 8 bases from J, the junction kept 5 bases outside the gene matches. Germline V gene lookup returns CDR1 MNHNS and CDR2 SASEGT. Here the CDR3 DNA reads TGTGCCAGCAGTGAAGCGCAGGGGGCGAGCGAAAAACTGTTTTTT. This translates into CASSEAQGASEKLFF.

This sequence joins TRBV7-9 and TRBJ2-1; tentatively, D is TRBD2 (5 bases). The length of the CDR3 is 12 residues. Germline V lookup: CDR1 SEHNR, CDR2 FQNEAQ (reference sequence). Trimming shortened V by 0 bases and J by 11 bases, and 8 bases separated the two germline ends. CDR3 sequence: CASSLAWEKQFF. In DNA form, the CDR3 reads TGTGCCAGCAGCTTAGCATGGGAGAAGCAGTTCTTC. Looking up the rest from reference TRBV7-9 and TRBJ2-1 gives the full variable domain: DTGVSQNPRHKITKRGQNVTFRCDPISEHNRLYWYRQTLGQGPEFLTYFQNEAQLEKSRLLSDRFSAERPKGSFSTLEIQRTEQGDSAMYLCASSLAWEKQFFGPGTRLTVL.

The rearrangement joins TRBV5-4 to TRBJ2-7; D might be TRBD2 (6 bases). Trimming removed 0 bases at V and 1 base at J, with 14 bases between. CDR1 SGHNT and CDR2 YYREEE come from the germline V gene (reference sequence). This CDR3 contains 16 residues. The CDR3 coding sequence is TGTGCCAGCAGCTTGGGTGGGAGGACTCAATCCTACGAGCAGTACTTC. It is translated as CASSLGGRTQSYEQYF.